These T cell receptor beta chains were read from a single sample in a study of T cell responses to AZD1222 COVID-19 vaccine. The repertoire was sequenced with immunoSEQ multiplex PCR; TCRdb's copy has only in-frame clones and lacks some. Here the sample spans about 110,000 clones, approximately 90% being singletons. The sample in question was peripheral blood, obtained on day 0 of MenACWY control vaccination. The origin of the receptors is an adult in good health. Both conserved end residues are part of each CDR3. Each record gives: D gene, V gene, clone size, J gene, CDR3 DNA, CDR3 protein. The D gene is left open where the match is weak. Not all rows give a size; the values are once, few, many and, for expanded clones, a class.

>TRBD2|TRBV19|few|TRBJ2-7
TGTGCCAGTAGTATAGGCGGGGGTCTCCACGAGCAGTACTTC
CASSIGGGLHEQYF
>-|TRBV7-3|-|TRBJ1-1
TGTGCCAGCAGCTTGAACCAGGGGACTGAAGCTTTCTTT
CASSLNQGTEAFF
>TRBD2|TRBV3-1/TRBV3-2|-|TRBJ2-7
TGTGCCAGCAGCCACCCTAGCGGGCGAATCTCCTACGAGCAGTACTTC
CASSHPSGRISYEQYF
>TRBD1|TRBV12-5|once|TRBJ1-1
TGTGCTAGTGGCCGACAGGGACTCACTGAAGCTTTCTTT
CASGRQGLTEAFF
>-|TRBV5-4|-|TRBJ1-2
TGTGCCAGCAGCTCTAAAGGGGGGGCCGGGAGCTATGGCTACACCTTC
CASSSKGGAGSYGYTF
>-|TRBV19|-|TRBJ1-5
TGTGCCAGTAGTTGGAGCAATCAGCCCCAGCATTTT
CASSWSNQPQHF
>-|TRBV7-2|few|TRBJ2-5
TGTGCCAGCACCCTGGGGTCGGGGCGGAGGGAGACCCAGTACTTC
CASTLGSGRRETQYF
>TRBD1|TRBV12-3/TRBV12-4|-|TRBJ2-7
TGTGCCAGCGGGGACAGGGCCCGGCAGTACTTC
CASGDRARQYF
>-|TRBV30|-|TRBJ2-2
TGTGCCTGGAGCGGGAGCGGGGAGCTGTTTTTT
CAWSGSGELFF
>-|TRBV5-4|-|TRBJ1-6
TGTGCCAGCAGCTTTTGGGGGAATGGTTCACCCCTCCACTTT
CASSFWGNGSPLHF
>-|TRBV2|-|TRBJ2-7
TGTGCCAGCAGTGAATATAAGCTCTACGAGCAGTACTTC
CASSEYKLYEQYF
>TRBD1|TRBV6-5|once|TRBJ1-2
TGTGCCAGCAGTTCTCGACAGGGCTATAACTATGGCTACACCTTC
CASSSRQGYNYGYTF
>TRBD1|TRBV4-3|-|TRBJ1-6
TGCGCCAGCAGCCAAGATAACATCGATCGCCAGGGGGAAACCCTAAATTCACCCCTCCACTTT
CASSQDNIDRQGETLNSPLHF
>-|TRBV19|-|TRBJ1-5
TGTGCCAGTAGTGACCAACCGGACGGCAATCAGCCCCAGCATTTT
CASSDQPDGNQPQHF
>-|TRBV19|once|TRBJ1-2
TGTGCCAGTAGTTCGACACGGTGGGACACCGGCTATGGCTACACCTTC
CASSSTRWDTGYGYTF
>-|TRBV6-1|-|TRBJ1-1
TGTGCCAGCAGTGACCGGGTCCCCATGAACACTGAAGCTTTCTTT
CASSDRVPMNTEAFF
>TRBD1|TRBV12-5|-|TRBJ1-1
TGTGCTAGTGGCCGAAATACAGGGGAGAACACTGAAGCTTTCTTT
CASGRNTGENTEAFF
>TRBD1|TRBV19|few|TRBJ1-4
TGTGCCAGTAGTCTCACCGGGACAGGGGCCGAAAAACTGTTTTTT
CASSLTGTGAEKLFF
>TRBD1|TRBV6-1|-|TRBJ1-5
TGTGCCAGCAGTGTTTACCGGGACAGTAGAAATCAGCCCCAGCATTTT
CASSVYRDSRNQPQHF
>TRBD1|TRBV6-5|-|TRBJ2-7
TGTGCCAGCAAGAGGGGGCCAATCTACGAGCAGTACTTC
CASKRGPIYEQYF
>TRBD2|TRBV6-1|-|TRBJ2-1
TGTGCCAGCAGTGAAGCGCTGACTAGCGGGGTTCCAGGCAATGAGCAGTTCTTC
CASSEALTSGVPGNEQFF
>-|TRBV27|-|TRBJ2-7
TGTGCCAGCGGTTCAATCCCTCCGGCAGCTTACGAGCAGTACTTC
CASGSIPPAAYEQYF
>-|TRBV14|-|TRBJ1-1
TGTGCCAGCAGCCCATATGGAGTGACGGGGAACACTGAAGCTTTCTTT
CASSPYGVTGNTEAFF
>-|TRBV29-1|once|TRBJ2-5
TGCAGCGTTGTAGCTCACCAAGAGACCCAGTACTTC
CSVVAHQETQYF
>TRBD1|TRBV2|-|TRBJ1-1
TGTGCCAGCAGTGGACAGGGTTTAATGTTTGGCGCTTTCTTT
CASSGQGLMFGAFF
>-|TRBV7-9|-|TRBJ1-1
TGTGCCAGCAGCCTGGGCCCGTCTGAAGCTTTCTTT
CASSLGPSEAFF
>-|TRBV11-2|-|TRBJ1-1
TGTGCCAGCAGCTTAATTTTTGGGGGGTTCGACACTGAAGCTTTCTTT
CASSLIFGGFDTEAFF
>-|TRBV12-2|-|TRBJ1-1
TGTGCAAGTCGCTTAGGCGAAAATGTATGGGGGAACACTGAAGCTTTCTTT
CASRLGENVWGNTEAFF
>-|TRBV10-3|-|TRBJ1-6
TGTGCCATCAGGGAAAATACAGAGAATTCACCCCTCCACTTT
CAIRENTENSPLHF
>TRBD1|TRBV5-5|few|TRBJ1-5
TGTGCCAGCAGCCCCCAGGGACAGAGCAATCAGCCCCAGCATTTT
CASSPQGQSNQPQHF
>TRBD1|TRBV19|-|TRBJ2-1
TGTGCCAGTACTGGACAGGGAATTGGTGAGCAGTTCTTC
CASTGQGIGEQFF
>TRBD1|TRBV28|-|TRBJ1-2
TGTGCCAGCGTCCCCACCGACAGGGATGATGGCTACACCTTC
CASVPTDRDDGYTF
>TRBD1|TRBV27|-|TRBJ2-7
TGTGCCAGCAGCCCCGGGACAGGGAAATACGAGCAGTACTTC
CASSPGTGKYEQYF
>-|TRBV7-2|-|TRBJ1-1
TGTGCCAGCAGCTTAGCACAGGCGGGCACTGAAGCTTTCTTT
CASSLAQAGTEAFF
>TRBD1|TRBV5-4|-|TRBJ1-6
TGTGCCAGCAGCTTGGCCATAGGGGGCGCGGTAGGTTCACCCCTCCACTTT
CASSLAIGGAVGSPLHF
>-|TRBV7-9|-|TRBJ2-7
TGTGCCAGCACCACGGGCGCCTACGAGCAGTACTTC
CASTTGAYEQYF